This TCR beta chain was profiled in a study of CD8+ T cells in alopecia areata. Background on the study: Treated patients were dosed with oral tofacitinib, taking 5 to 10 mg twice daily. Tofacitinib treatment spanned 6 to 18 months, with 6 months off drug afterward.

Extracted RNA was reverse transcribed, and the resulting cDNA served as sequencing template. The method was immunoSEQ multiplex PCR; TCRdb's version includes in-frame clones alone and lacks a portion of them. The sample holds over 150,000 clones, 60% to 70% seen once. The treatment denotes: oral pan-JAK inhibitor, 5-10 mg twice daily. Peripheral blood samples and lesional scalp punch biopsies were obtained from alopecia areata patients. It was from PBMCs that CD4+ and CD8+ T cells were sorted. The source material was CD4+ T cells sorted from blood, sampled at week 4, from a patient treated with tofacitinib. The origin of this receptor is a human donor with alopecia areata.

The CDR3 loop is CSVEDFSYEQYF. CDR3 nucleotides: TGCAGCGTTGAAGACTTCTCCTACGAGCAGTACTTC. The chain combines TRBV29-1 with TRBJ2-7; no clear D gene. The CDR3 has 12 residues. V shed 0 bases and J shed 0 bases, with 3 bases lying between them. Per germline, CDR1 SQVTM and CDR2 ANQGSEA.